This T cell receptor beta chain was observed in a study of glioma-infiltrating T cells after dendritic cell vaccination. There are 14 residues in the CDR3. V lost 8 bases and J 5 bases, leaving 15 bases between the germline ends. From germline, CDR1 is SEHNR and CDR2 FQNEAQ (reference sequence). The primer mix had 60 V beta and 13 J beta primers. The repertoire was sequenced with immunoSEQ multiplex PCR; TCRdb's copy has only in-frame clones and lacks some. The sample includes tens of thousands of clones, over 75% seen only once; the top ten take about 2%. At least ten counts were recorded for this clone.

The chain uses TRBV7-9 and TRBJ2-2; tentatively, D is TRBD1 (7 bases). Here the sequenced sample was blood, taken before dendritic cell vaccination. The source is a human donor with glioblastoma. This CDR3 is CASPRGARTGELFF. In nucleotides, the CDR3 is TGTGCCAGCCCCAGGGGGGCCCGGACCGGGGAGCTGTTTTTT.